This T cell receptor beta chain emerged from a study of Graves' ophthalmopathy and Graves' hyperthyroidism. On the study more broadly: No treatment had been given when peripheral blood was collected at initial diagnosis.

The table lists this clonotype with a count of one. Amplification targeted the TCR beta CDR3 regions, with RNA transcripts as the source material. Amplification began with first-round RT-PCR using HTBI primers, then second-round multiplex PCR was performed. TCRdb independently ran MiXCR on the multiplex PCR reads; one entry per CDR3 protein. This sample has 650,000 to 900,000 distinct CDR3 sequences, with roughly 40% found just once. This sequence was found in an adult man with Graves' ophthalmopathy. Sequenced material: peripheral blood.

The CDR3 protein is CASIRDSSYGYGYTF. CDR3 in DNA: TGTGCCAGCATCCGGGACAGTTCTTATGGATATGGCTACACCTTC. The rearrangement links TRBV2 to TRBJ1-2; 7 bases map to TRBD1. Trimming took 7 bases from V and 5 from J; bases not matched to a gene: 13. Germline CDR1 is SNHLY and CDR2 is FYNNEI. The CDR3 is 15 residues long.